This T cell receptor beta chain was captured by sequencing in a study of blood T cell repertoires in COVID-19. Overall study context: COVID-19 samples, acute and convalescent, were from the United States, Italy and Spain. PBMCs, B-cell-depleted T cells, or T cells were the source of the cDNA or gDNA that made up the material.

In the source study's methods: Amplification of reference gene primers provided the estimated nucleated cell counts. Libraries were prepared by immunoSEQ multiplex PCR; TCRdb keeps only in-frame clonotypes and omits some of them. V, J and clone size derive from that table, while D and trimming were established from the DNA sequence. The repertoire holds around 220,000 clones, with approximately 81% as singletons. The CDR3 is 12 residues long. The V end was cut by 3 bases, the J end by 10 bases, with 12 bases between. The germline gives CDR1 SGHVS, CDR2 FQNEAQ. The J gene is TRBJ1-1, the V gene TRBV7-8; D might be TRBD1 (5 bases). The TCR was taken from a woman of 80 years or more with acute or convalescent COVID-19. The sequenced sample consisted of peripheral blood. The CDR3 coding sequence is TGTGCCAGCAGCTTGGGACTCCTGGGAGCTTTCTTT. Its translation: CASSLGLLGAFF.